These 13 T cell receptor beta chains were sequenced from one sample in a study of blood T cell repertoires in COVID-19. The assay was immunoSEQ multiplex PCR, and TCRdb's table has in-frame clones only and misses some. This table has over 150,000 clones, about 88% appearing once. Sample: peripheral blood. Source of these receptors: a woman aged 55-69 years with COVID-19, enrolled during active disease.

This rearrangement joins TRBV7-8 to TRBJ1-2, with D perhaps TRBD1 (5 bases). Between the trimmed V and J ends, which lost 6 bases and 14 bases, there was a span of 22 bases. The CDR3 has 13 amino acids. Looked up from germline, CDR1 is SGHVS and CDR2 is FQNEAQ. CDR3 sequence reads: CASRGEDGTRSTF. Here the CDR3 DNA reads TGTGCCAGCAGGGGGGAGGACGGAACAAGGTCGACCTTC.

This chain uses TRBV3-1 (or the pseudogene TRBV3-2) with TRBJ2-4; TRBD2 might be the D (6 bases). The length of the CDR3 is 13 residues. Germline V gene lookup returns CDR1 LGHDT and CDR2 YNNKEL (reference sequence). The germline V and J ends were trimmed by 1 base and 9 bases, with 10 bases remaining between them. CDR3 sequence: CASSQGGVGIQYF. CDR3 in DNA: TGTGCCAGCAGCCAAGGCGGGGTTGGCATTCAGTACTTC.

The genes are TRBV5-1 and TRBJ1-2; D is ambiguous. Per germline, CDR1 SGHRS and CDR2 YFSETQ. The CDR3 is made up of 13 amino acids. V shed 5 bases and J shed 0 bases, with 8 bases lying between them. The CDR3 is CASSERSNYGYTF. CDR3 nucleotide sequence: TGCGCCAGCAGTGAGAGATCTAACTATGGCTACACCTTC.

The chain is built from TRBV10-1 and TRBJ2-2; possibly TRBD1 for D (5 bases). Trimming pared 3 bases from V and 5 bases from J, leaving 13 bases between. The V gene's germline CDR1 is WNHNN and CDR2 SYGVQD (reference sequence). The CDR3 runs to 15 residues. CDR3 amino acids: CASSDRRDRTGELFF. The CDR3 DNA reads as TGCGCCAGCAGTGATCGCAGGGATCGGACCGGGGAGCTGTTTTTT.

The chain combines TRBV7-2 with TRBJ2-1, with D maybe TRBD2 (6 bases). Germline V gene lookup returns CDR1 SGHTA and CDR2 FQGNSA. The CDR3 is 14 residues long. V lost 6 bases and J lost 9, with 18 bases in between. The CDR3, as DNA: TGTGCCAGCAGGTCGGGGGTAGGGTTCAGTGAGCAGTTCTTC. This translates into CASRSGVGFSEQFF.

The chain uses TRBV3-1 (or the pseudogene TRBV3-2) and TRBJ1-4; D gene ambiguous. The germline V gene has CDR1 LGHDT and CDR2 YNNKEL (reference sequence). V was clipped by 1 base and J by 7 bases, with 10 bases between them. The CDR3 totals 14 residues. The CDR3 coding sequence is TGTGCCAGCAGCCAAGGACTGATGGGTGAAAAACTGTTTTTT. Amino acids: CASSQGLMGEKLFF.

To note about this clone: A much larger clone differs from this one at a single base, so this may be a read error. The DNA of the CDR3 is TGTGCCAGCAGCTTGGGGCAGGTTAATCAGCCCCAGCATTTT. This sequence encodes CASSLGQVNQPQHF. J is TRBJ1-5 and V is TRBV5-8, with unresolved D. V dropped 0 bases and J dropped 4 bases, with 8 bases sitting between them. The CDR3 length is 14 residues. Germline assignment: CDR1 SGHTS and CDR2 YDEGEE.

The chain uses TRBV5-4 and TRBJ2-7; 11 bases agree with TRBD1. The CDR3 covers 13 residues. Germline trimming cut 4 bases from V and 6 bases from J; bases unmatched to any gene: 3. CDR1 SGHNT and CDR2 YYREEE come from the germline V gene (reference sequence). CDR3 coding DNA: TGTGCCAGCAGCCGGGACAGGGGGGGCGAGCAGTACTTC. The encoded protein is CASSRDRGGEQYF.

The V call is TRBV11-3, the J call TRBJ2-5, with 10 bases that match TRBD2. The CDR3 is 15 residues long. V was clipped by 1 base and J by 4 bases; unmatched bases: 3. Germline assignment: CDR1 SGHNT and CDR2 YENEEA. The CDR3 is CASSLGAGGRETQYF. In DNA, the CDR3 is TGTGCCAGCAGCTTAGGAGCGGGAGGGCGAGAGACCCAGTACTTC.

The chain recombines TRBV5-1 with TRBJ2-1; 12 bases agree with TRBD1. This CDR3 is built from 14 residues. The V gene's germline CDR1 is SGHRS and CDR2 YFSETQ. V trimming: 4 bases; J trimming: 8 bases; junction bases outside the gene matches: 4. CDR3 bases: TGCGCCAGCAGCGGGACAGGGGGCCTCGATGAGCAGTTCTTC. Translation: CASSGTGGLDEQFF.

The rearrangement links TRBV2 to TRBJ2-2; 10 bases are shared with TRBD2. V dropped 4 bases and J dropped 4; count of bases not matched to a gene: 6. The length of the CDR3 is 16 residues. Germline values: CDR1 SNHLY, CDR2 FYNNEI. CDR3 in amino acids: CASSVIAGGGTGELFF. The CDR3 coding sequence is TGTGCCAGCAGTGTAATAGCGGGGGGCGGCACCGGGGAGCTGTTTTTT.

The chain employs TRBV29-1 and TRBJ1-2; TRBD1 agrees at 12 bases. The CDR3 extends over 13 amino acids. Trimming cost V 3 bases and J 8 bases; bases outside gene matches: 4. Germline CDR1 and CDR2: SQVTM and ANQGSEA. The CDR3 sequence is CSVEGTGGDGYTF. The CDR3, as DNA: TGCAGCGTTGAGGGGACAGGGGGCGACGGCTACACCTTC.

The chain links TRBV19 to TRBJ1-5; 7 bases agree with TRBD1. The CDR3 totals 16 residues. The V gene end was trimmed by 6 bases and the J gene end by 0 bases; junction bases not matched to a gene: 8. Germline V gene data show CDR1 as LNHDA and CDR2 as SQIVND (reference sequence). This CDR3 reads CASSQGTATSNQPQHF. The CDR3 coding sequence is TGTGCCAGTAGCCAAGGGACAGCTACTAGCAATCAGCCCCAGCATTTT.